The entry below describes one T cell receptor beta chain. Its antigen is as yet unknown. CDR3 length: 16 amino acids. Unmatched junction bases numbered 13, after V lost 3 bases and J lost 10 bases. Germline CDR1 LNHDA, CDR2 SQIVND (reference sequence). The sample belongs to a study of T cell repertoires in cytomegalovirus infection. TCRdb analysed the reads with MiXCR anew, one entry per CDR3 protein. Of under 450,000 distinct CDR3 sequences listed, about 34% are singletons. The sequence was obtained from a human donor in good health (CMV status not recorded). Some clones in this sample may be carry-over from other donors' samples. The specimen was cultured PBMCs, collected from culture after CMV antigen stimulation. The chain is built from TRBV19 and TRBJ2-1; 9 bases match TRBD1. CDR3 nucleotide sequence: TGTGCCAGTAGTATGGGTACAGGGGGCTACCCTGGAGAGCAGTTCTTC. As protein: CASSMGTGGYPGEQFF. Full variable domain (outside the CDR3, taken from reference TRBV19 and TRBJ2-1): DGGITQSPKYLFRKEGQNVTLSCEQNLNHDAMYWYRQDPGQGLRLIYYSQIVNDFQKGDIAEGYSVSREKKESFPLTVTSAQKNPTAFYLCASSMGTGGYPGEQFFGPGTRLTVL.